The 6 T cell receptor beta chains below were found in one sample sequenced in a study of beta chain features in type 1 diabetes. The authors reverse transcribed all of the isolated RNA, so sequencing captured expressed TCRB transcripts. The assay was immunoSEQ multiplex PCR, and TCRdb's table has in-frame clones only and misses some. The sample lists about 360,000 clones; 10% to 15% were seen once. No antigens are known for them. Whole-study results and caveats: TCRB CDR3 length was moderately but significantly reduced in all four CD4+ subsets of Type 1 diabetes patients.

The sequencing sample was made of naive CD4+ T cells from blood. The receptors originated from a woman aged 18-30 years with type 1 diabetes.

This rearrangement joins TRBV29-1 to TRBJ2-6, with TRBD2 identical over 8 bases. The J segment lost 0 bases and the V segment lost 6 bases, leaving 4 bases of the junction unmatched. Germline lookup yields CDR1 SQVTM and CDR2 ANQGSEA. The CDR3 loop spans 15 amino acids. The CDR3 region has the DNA TGCAGCGTATCAGCGGGAGTCTCTGGGGCCAACGTCCTGACTTTC. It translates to CSVSAGVSGANVLTF.

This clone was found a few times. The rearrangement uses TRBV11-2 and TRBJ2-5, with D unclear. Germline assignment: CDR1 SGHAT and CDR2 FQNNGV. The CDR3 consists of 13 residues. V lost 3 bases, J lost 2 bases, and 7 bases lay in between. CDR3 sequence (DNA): TGTGCCAGCAGCTTCCTAGGTCAAGAGACCCAGTACTTC. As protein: CASSFLGQETQYF.

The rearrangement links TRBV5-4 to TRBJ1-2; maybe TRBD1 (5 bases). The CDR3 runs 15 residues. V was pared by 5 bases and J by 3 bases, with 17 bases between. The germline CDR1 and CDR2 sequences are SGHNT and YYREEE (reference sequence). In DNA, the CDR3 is TGTGCCAGCAGGGGGGGGTTAGGGGAGGACTATGGCTACACCTTC. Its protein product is CASRGGLGEDYGYTF.

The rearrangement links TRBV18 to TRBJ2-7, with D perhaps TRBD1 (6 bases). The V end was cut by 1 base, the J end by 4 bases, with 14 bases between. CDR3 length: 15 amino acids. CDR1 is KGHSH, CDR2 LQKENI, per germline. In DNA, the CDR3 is TGTGCCAGCTCACCACTGTCAGGGGCAGGATACGAGCAGTACTTC. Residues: CASSPLSGAGYEQYF.

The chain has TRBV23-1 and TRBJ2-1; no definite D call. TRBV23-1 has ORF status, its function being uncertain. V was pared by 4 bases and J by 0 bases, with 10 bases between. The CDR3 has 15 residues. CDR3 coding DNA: TGCGCCAGCAGTCTCGTCCACAGCTCCTACAATGAGCAGTTCTTC. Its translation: CASSLVHSSYNEQFF.

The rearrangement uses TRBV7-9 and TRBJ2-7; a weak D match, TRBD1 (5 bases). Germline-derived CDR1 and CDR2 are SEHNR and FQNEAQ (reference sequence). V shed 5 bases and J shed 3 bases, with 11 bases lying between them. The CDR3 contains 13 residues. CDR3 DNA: TGTGCCAGCAGCCCTTGGGGCCTCTACGAGCAGTACTTC. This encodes CASSPWGLYEQYF.